This T cell receptor beta chain comes out of a study of shared clonotypes between healthy human individuals. Naive CD8 cells lacked CD45RO, underwent positive selection for CCR7 and left out terminally differentiated effector memory CD45RA+ cells. There were no recent acute infections or vaccinations among the donors, who were healthy HIV-negative adults. This was a deep-level run. Every subset's genomic DNA went evenly onto several immunoSEQ plates. Method: immunoSEQ multiplex PCR; TCRdb's copy keeps in-frame clones and lacks some. Counted here are about 820,000 clones, around 92% occurring once; the ten biggest clones make up 24%. Trimming took off 9 bases at V and 2 bases at J, with 11 bases between the two ends. The CDR3 extends over 13 amino acids. In germline, CDR1 is SNHLY, CDR2 FYNNEI.

V gene TRBV2 combines with J gene TRBJ2-1; the D gene is possibly TRBD1 (6 bases). The source material was naive CD8+ T cells sorted from blood. The receptor was derived from a man aged 30-40 years in good health. Here the CDR3 DNA reads TGTGCCAGTGGGACATCCGCCTACAATGAGCAGTTCTTC. Residues: CASGTSAYNEQFF.